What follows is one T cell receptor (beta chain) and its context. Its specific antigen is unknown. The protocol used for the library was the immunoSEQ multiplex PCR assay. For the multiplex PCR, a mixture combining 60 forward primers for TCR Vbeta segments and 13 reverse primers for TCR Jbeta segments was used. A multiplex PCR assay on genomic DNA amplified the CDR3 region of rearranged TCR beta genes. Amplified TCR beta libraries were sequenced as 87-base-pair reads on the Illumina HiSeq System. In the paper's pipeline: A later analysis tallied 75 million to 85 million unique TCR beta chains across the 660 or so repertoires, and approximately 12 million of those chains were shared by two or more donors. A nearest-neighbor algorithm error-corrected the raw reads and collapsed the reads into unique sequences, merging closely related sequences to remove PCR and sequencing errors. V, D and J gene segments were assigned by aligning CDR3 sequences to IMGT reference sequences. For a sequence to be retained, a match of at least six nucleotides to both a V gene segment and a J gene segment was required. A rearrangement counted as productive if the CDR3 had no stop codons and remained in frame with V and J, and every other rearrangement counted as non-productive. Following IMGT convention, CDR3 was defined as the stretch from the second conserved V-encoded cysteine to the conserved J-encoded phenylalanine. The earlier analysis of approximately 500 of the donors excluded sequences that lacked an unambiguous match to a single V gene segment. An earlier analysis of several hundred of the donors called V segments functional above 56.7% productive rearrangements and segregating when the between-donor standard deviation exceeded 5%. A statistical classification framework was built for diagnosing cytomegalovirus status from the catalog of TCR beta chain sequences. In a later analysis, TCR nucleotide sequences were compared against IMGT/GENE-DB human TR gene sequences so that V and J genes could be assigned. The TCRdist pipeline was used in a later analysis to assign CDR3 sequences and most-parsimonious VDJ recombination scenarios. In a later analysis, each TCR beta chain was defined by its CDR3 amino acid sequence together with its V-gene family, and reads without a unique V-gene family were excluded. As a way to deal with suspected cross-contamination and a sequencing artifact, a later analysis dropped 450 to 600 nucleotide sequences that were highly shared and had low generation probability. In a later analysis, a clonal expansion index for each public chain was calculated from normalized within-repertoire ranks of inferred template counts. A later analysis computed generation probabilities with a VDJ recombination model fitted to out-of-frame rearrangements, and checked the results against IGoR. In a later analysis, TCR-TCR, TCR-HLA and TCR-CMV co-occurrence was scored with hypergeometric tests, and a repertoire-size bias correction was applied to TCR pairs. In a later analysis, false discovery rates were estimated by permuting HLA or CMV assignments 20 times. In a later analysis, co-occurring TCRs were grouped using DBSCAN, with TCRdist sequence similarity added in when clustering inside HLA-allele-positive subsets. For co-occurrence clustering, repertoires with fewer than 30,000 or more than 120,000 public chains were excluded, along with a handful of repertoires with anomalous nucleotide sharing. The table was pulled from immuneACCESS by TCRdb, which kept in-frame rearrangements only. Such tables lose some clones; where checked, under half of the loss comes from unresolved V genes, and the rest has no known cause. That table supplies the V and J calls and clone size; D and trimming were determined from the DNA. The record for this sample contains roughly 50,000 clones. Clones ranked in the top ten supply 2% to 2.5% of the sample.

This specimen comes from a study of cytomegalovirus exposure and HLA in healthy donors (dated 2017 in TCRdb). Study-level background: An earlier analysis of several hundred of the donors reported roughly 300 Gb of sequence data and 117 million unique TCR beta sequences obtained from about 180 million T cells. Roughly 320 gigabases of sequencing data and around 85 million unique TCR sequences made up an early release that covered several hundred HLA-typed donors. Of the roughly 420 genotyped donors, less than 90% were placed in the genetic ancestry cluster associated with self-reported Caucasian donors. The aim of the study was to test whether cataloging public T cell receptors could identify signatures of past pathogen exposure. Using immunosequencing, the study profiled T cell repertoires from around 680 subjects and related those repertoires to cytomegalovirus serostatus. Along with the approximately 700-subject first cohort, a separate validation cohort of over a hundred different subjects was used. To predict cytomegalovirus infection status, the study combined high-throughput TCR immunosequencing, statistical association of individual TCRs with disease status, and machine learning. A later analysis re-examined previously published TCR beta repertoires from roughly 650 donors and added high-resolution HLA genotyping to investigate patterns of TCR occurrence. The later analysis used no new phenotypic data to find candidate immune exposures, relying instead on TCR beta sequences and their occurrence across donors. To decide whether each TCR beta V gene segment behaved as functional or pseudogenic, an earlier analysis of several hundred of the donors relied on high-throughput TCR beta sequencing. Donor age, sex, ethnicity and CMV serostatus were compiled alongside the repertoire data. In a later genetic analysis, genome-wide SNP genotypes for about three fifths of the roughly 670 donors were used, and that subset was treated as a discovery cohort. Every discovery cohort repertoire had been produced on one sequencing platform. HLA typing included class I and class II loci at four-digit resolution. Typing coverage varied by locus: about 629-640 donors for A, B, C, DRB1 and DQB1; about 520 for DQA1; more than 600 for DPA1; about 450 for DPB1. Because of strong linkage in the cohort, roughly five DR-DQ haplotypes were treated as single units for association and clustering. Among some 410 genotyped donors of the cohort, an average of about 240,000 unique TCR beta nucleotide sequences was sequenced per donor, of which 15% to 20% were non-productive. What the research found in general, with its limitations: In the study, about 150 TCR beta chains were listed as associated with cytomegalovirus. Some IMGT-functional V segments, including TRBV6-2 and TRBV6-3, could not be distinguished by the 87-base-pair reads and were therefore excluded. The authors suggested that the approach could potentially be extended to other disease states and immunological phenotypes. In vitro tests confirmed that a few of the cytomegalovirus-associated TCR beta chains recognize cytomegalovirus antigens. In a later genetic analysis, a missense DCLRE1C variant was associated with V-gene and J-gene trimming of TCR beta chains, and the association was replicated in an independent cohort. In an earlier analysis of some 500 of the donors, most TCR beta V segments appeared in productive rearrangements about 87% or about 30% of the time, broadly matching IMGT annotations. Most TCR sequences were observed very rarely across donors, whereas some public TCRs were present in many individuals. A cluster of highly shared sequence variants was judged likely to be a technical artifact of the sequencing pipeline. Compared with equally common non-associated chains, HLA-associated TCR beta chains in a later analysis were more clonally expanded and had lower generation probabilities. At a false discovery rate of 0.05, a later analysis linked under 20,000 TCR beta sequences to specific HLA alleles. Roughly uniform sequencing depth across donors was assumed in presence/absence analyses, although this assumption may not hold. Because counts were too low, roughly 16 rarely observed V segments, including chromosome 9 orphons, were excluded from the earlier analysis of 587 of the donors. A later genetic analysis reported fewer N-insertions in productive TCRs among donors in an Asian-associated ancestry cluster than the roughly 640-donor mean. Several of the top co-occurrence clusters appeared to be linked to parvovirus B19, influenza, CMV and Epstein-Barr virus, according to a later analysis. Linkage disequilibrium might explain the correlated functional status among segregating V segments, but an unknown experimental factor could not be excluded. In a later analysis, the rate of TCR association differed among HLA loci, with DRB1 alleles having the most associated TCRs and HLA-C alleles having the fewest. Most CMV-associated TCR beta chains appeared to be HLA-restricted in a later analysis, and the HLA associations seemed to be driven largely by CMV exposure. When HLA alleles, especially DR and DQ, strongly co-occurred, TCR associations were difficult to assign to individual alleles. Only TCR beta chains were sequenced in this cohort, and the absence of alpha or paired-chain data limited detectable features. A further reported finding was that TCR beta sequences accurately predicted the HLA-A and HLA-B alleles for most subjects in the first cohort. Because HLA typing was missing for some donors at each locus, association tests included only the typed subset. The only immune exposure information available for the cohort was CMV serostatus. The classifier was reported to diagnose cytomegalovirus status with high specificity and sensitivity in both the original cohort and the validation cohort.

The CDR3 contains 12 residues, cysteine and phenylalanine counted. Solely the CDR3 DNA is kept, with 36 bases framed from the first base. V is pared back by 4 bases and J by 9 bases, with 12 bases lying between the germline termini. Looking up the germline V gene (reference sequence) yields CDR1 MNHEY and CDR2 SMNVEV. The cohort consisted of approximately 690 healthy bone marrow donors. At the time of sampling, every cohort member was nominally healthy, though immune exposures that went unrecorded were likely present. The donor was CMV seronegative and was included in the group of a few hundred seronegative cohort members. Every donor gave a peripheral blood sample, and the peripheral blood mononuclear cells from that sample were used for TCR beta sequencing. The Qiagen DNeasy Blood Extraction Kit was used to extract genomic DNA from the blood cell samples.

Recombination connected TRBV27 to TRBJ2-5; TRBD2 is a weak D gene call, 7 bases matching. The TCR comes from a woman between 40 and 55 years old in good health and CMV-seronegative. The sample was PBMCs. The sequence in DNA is TGTGCCAGCAGTTCCCCCGGGGGGCCCCAGTACTTC. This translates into CASSSPGGPQYF.